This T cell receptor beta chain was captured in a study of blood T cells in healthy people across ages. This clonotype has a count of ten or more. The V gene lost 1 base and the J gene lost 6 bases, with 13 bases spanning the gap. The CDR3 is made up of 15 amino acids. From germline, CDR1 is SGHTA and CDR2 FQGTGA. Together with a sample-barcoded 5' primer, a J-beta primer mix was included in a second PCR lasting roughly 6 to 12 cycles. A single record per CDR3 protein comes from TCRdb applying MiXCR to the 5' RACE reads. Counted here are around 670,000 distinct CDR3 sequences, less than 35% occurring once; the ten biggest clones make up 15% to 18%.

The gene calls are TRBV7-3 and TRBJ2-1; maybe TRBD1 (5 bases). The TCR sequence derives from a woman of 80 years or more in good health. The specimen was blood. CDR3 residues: CASSLRGHSRNEQFF. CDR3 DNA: TGTGCCAGCAGCTTAAGAGGACATTCTCGCAATGAGCAGTTCTTC.